This T cell receptor beta chain was documented in a study of blood T cell repertoires in COVID-19. In the study overall: COVID-19 samples collected from the United States, Italy and Spain covered acute and convalescent phases. Sample material is recorded as cDNA or gDNA derived from T cells, B-cell-depleted T cells, or PBMCs.

In the study's own analysis: Nucleated cell counts were estimated from reference gene primer amplification. Some clones are missing from TCRdb's copy, which holds only in-frame ones; the method was immunoSEQ multiplex PCR. D and trimming were read from the DNA, whereas the V and J calls and clone size are those reported in that table. Of around 140,000 clones listed, about three quarters were seen once; the top ten hold 1.9%. Germline-derived CDR1 and CDR2 are MNHEY and SVGAGI. Trimming removed 9 bases from V and 5 bases from J; junction bases left unmatched: 10. The CDR3 runs 14 residues. The chain joins TRBV6-5 to TRBJ1-2; TRBD1 agrees at 9 bases. The origin of this receptor is a woman aged 60-70 years with acute or convalescent COVID-19. The sample consisted of peripheral blood. CDR3 bases: TGTGCCAGTCGGGGGGGGACAGGGATGTATGGCTACACCTTC. Its protein is CASRGGTGMYGYTF.